The 9 T cell receptor beta chains below were found in one sample sequenced in a study of blood T cell repertoires in COVID-19. Libraries were prepared by immunoSEQ multiplex PCR; TCRdb keeps only in-frame clonotypes and omits some of them. There are 130,000 to 150,000 clones in the sample; around 91% occur only once, and under 15% lies in the top ten. Input material: peripheral blood. The receptors were sampled from a man in his late teens or twenties with COVID-19, enrolled during active disease.

The chain combines TRBV6-2 or TRBV6-3 with TRBJ2-3, with a possible D match to TRBD2 (5 bases). The germline V gene has CDR1 MNHEY and CDR2 SVGEGT. There are 16 residues in the CDR3. The V gene lost 4 bases and the J gene lost 3 bases, with 17 bases spanning the gap. DNA for the CDR3: TGTGCCAGCAGTTCCCTGAGGGCTGGCATGACAGATACGCAGTATTTT. This sequence encodes CASSSLRAGMTDTQYF.

This sequence joins TRBV7-9 and TRBJ2-7, with 7 bases fitting TRBD1. The germline gives CDR1 SEHNR, CDR2 FQNEAQ (reference sequence). The CDR3 covers 12 residues. With V trimmed by 8 bases and J by 3 bases, 4 bases remained unmatched. The CDR3 region is CASDRVDYEQYF. DNA for the CDR3: TGTGCCAGCGACAGGGTCGACTACGAGCAGTACTTC.

This clone was seen only a few times. J is TRBJ2-1 and V is TRBV7-3; 14 bases align to TRBD2. Trimming at V came to 5 bases and at J to 5 bases, leaving 11 bases not matched to a gene. CDR1 and CDR2 (germline): SGHTA, FQGTGA. The CDR3 is 18 amino acids. The CDR3 region has the DNA TGTGCCAGCAGCCCATCGGGACTAGCGGGAGATCTCGACAATGAGCAGTTCTTC. Translated: CASSPSGLAGDLDNEQFF.

V is TRBV6-5 and J is TRBJ2-5; TRBD2 is a possible D gene (6 bases). V lost 8 bases and J lost 5, with 9 bases in between. CDR3 length equals 11 residues. Per the germline V gene, CDR1 is MNHEY and CDR2 is SVGAGI. The CDR3 DNA reads TGTGCCAGCGGAGGGAGGGAGACCCAGTACTTC. It is translated as CASGGRETQYF.

This clone was observed a handful of times. This sequence joins TRBV29-1 and TRBJ2-1; unclear D gene. CDR3 length: 10 amino acids. CDR1 is SQVTM and CDR2 is ANQGSEA in the germline V gene. V lost 7 bases, J lost 5 bases, and 6 bases lay in between. This CDR3 reads CSALNNEQFF. Written as DNA, the CDR3 is TGCAGCGCCCTTAACAATGAGCAGTTCTTC.

J is TRBJ2-2 and V is TRBV19; D may be TRBD1 (6 bases). This CDR3 spans 15 amino acids. Trimming took off 7 bases at V and 3 bases at J, with 15 bases between the two ends. Germline V lookup: CDR1 LNHDA, CDR2 SQIVND (reference sequence). The CDR3 region is CASTPWTEYTGELFF. The CDR3, as DNA: TGTGCCAGTACCCCTTGGACAGAGTACACCGGGGAGCTGTTTTTT.

J is TRBJ1-1 and V is TRBV2, with a weak D call TRBD1 (6 bases). The CDR3 sequence is 14 residues long. Germline V gene lookup returns CDR1 SNHLY and CDR2 FYNNEI. Trimming left V 8 bases short and J 0 bases short, with 13 bases between. The chain's CDR3 is CASPWEGVNTEAFF. The DNA for the CDR3 is TGTGCCAGCCCTTGGGAGGGGGTGAACACTGAAGCTTTCTTT.

V and J are TRBV19 and TRBJ2-7, with 12 bases identical to TRBD2. Germline V gives CDR1 LNHDA, CDR2 SQIVND (reference sequence). The CDR3 contains 15 residues. Trimming removed 4 bases from V and 6 bases from J; junction bases left unmatched: 7. CDR3 sequence (DNA): TGTGCCAGTAGTAAAGCCTCGGGACTAGCGGGCGAGCAGTACTTC. It encodes CASSKASGLAGEQYF.

The chain is built from TRBV5-1 and TRBJ2-7; D is possibly TRBD1 (5 bases). Per the germline V gene, CDR1 is SGHRS and CDR2 is YFSETQ. CDR3 length: 12 residues. V gave up 2 bases and J gave up 4 bases, with 7 bases separating them. The CDR3 DNA reads as TGCGCCAGCAGCTTTAAGGGGTACGAGCAGTACTTC. Translating gives CASSFKGYEQYF.